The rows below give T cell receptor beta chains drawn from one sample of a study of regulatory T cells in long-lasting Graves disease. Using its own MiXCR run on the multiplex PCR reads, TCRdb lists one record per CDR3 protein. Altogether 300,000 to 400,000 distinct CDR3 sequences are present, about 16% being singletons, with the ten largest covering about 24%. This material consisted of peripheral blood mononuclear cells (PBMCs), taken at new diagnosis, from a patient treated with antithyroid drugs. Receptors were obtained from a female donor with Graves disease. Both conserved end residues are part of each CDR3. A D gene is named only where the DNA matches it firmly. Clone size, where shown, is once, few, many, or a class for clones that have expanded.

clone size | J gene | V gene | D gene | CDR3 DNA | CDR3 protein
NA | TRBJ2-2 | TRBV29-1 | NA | TGCAGCGTTGATGCTAGCGAGAGCACCGGGGAGCTGTTTTTT | CSVDASESTGELFF
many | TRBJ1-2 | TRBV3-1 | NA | TGTGCCAGCAGCCAAGGGGCAGGATTAAACTATGGCTACACCTTC | CASSQGAGLNYGYTF
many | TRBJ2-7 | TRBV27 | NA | TGTGCCAGCTCCTGGGGGCTAGACTACGAGCAGTACTTC | CASSWGLDYEQYF
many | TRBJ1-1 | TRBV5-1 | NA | TGCGCCAGCAGCTTTGGACGGTCGAGTATGAACACTGAAGCTTTCTTT | CASSFGRSSMNTEAFF
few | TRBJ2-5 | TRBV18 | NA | TGTGCCAGCTCACCAGAGCAGCTGCAAGAGACCCAGTACTTC | CASSPEQLQETQYF
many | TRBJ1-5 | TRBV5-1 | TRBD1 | TGCGCCAGCAGCTTGGGGACAGGGTCGGGTCAGCCCCAGCATTTT | CASSLGTGSGQPQHF
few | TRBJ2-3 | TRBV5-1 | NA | TGCGCCAGCAGCTGGAACAGGGACTCTAGCACAGATACGCAGTATTTT | CASSWNRDSSTDTQYF
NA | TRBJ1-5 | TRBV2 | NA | TGTGCCAGCAAACCGACAGGTTTGATAAACAATCAGCCCCAGCATTTT | CASKPTGLINNQPQHF
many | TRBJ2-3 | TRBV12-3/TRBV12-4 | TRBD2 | TGTGCCAGCAGTGGGACTAGCGGGGGGTCTAGCACAGATACGCAGTATTTT | CASSGTSGGSSTDTQYF
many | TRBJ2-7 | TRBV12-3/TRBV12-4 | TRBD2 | TGTGCCAGCAGAAGTTCTAGCGGGAGGCCCCAAGAGCAGTACTTC | CASRSSSGRPQEQYF
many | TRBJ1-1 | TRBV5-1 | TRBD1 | TGCGCCAGCAGCTTGCTTCTCGGGGACAGCCATACCTTCGGCGGGAACACTGAAGCTTTCTTT | CASSLLLGDSHTFGGNTEAFF
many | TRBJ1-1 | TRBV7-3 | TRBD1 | TGTGCCAGCAGCGATGACAGGGGGCCTCGAGAAGCTTTCTTT | CASSDDRGPREAFF
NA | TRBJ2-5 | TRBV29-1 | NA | TGCAGCGTTGAAATTGGGGGGCAAGAGACCCAGTACTTC | CSVEIGGQETQYF
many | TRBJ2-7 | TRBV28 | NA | TGTGCCAGCAGCCACCCCGAAACCCTTGGGCAGTACTTC | CASSHPETLGQYF
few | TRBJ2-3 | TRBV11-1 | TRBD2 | TGTGCCAGCAGCTTAAGTTTACTAGCGGGAATCACAGATACGCAGTATTTT | CASSLSLLAGITDTQYF
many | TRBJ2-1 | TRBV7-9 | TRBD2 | TGTGCCAGCAGCTTAGTTGTCACTAGCGGGGGGAATGAGCAGTTCTTC | CASSLVVTSGGNEQFF
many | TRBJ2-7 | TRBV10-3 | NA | TGTGCCATCAGGGGGGACGGACGGAATTACGAGCAGTACTTC | CAIRGDGRNYEQYF
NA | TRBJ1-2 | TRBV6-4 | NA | TGTGCCAGCAGTGACTCGAACCGGCGGAGAATCAATGGCTACACCTTC | CASSDSNRRRINGYTF
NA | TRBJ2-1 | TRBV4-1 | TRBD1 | TGCGCCAGCAGCCAAACTACGTCTACAGGGGCGGGCAGGTTCTTC | CASSQTTSTGAGRFF
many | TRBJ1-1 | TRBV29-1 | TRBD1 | TGCAGCGTTCTGGGGACAGGCGGCCAGAACACTGAAGCTTTCTTT | CSVLGTGGQNTEAFF
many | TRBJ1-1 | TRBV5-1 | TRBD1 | TGCGCCAGCAGCCGAAACTGGGGACAGAGAAACACTGAAGCTTTCTTT | CASSRNWGQRNTEAFF
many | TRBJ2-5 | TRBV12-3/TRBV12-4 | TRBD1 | TGTGCCAGCAGTCCGGGGACAGGGGTTGAGACCCAGTACTTC | CASSPGTGVETQYF
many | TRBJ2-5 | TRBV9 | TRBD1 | TGTGCCAGCAGCTCCAGGACAGGAGAGACGACCCAGTACTTC | CASSSRTGETTQYF
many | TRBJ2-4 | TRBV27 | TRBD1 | TGTGCCAGCAGTTCCCAGGGGGCTCGGGACATTCAGTACTTC | CASSSQGARDIQYF
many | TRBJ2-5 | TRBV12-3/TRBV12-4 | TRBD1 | TGTGCCAGTAGTGACAGGGGTCTACAAGAGACCCAGTACTTC | CASSDRGLQETQYF
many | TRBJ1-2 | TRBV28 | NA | TGTGCCAGCAGGCCCTCCGGCACAGGGAATGGCTACACCTTC | CASRPSGTGNGYTF
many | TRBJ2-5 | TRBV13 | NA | TGTGCCAGCAGCTCCGCCATGGGTGAGACCCAGTACTTC | CASSSAMGETQYF
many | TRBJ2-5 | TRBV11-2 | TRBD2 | TGTGCCAGCAGATACCCGGGACGCTCGGGAGGGGAGACCCAGTACTTC | CASRYPGRSGGETQYF
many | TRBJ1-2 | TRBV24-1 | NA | TGTGCCACCAGTGATATGTATGGCTACACCTTC | CATSDMYGYTF
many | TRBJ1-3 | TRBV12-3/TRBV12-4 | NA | TGTGCCAGCAGTACACGGACGGGGGCCCCTGGAAACACCATATATTTT | CASSTRTGAPGNTIYF
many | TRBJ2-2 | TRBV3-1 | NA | TGTGCCAGCAGCCACTCTTTCCCGAACACCGGGGAGCTGTTTTTT | CASSHSFPNTGELFF
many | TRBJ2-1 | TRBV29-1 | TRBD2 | TGCAGCGTCCGGGGGGTCTACAATGAGCAGTTCTTC | CSVRGVYNEQFF
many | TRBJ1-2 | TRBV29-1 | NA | TGCAGCGTTGATAACACGCCCCGGGGCTACACCTTC | CSVDNTPRGYTF
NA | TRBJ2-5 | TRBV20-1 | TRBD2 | TGCAGTGCTAGATCGCCCGGGGGGGCGGTGGAGACCCAGTACTTC | CSARSPGGAVETQYF
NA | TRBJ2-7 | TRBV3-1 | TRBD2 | TGTGCCAGCAGCTTATCTTACGCGGGAGGCTCCTACGAGCAGTACTTC | CASSLSYAGGSYEQYF
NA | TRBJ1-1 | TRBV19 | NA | TGTGCCAGTAGGGATAACACTGAAGCTTTCTTT | CASRDNTEAFF
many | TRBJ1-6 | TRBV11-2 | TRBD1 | TGTGCCAGCAGCTTAGCGGGACAGGGGATTGAAAAGGAGGCCCTCCACTTT | CASSLAGQGIEKEALHF
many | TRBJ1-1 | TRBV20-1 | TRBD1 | TGCAGTGCTTGGGACAGGGGAGGAACTGAAGCTTTCTTT | CSAWDRGGTEAFF
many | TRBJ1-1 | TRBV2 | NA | TGTGCCAGCAGTGAATACATGAACACTGAAGCTTTCTTT | CASSEYMNTEAFF
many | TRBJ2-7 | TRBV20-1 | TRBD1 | TGCAGTGCTAGAGACAACGGACAGGCCAACTACGAGCAGTACTTC | CSARDNGQANYEQYF
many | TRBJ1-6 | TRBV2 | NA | TGTGCCAGCAGCGCCTCCGGCCAGCATAATTCACCCCTCCACTTT | CASSASGQHNSPLHF
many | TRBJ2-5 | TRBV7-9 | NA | TGTGCCGTCCGAAGTGACGGACAAGAGACCCAGTACTTC | CAVRSDGQETQYF
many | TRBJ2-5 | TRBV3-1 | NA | TGTGCCAGCAGCTTGCAGGGGTCAGAAACCCAGTACTTC | CASSLQGSETQYF
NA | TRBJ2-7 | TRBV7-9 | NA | TGTGCCATCCTTACAGGAACCTCCTACGAGCAGTACTTC | CAILTGTSYEQYF
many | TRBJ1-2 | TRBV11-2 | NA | TGTGCCAGCAGCCTGGGGACATCGAACTATGGCTACACCTTC | CASSLGTSNYGYTF
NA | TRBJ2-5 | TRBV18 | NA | TGTGCCAGCTCACCTACAGGACAGAAAGAGACCCAGTACTTC | CASSPTGQKETQYF
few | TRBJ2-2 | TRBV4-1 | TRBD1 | TGCGCCAGCAGCCAAGATTTACAGGGGGCCGGGGAGCTGTTTTTT | CASSQDLQGAGELFF
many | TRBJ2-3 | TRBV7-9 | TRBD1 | TGTGCCAGCACCCCCTTCCTGGGACAGCTCACAGATACGCAGTATTTT | CASTPFLGQLTDTQYF
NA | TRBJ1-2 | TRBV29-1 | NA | TGCAGCGGGCAGGGTCCAGGCTACACCTTC | CSGQGPGYTF
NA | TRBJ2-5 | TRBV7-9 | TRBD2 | TGTGCCAGCAGCTTAGGGACTAGCGGGAGTGCGGAGACCCAGTACTTC | CASSLGTSGSAETQYF
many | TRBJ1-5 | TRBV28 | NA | TGTGCCAGCAGGTCCGGGTGGGAAGGGGTTCAGCCCCAGCATTTT | CASRSGWEGVQPQHF
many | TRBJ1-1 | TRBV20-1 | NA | TGCAGTGCTATGGTTTGGTTTGGGAACACTGAAGCTTTCTTT | CSAMVWFGNTEAFF
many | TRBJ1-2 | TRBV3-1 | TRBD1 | TGTGCCAGCAGCCAACTTACCGGGACAGCCCTATTTGGCTACACCTTC | CASSQLTGTALFGYTF
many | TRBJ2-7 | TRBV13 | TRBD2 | TGTGCCAGCAGGGAACTAGCGGGGACAACTTACGAGCAGTACTTC | CASRELAGTTYEQYF
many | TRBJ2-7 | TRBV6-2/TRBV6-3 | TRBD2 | TGTGCCAGCAGTTACTTTACCGGGACTAGCGGAAACTCCTACGAGCAGTACTTC | CASSYFTGTSGNSYEQYF
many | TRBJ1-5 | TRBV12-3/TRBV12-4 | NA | TGTGCCAGCAGTTTATCAGGGGTTAGCAATCAGCCCCAGCATTTT | CASSLSGVSNQPQHF
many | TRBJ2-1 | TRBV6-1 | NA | TGTGCCAGCAGTGAAGCGCCCGCGGATTTCGCGGATGAGCAGTTCTTC | CASSEAPADFADEQFF
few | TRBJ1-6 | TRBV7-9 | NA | TGTGCCAGCAGCTTGGGGAACCTGAATTCACCCCTCCACTTT | CASSLGNLNSPLHF
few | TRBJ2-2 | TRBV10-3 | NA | TGTGCCATCAGGGGGGACACCGGGGAGCTGTTTTTT | CAIRGDTGELFF